The 5 T cell receptor beta chains below all came from one sample that was sequenced in a study of CD8 T cells in Susac syndrome. Random hexamers served to reverse transcribe about 0.5 to 1 ug RNA. A single record per CDR3 protein comes from TCRdb applying MiXCR to the immunoSEQ multiplex PCR reads. The profile shows about 250,000 distinct CDR3 sequences, 80% to 95% of them singletons. Material for sequencing was CD4+ T cells from PBMCs. These receptors all come from a human donor with multiple sclerosis.

The chain links TRBV5-1 to TRBJ2-5; 7 positions match TRBD2. The CDR3 is made up of 15 amino acids. Germline CDR1 reads SGHRS; CDR2 reads YFSETQ. The V gene end was trimmed by 3 bases and the J gene end by 4 bases; junction bases not matched to a gene: 9. The CDR3 here is CASSYGGRTGETQYF. Written as DNA, the CDR3 is TGCGCCAGCAGCTACGGCGGGAGAACGGGAGAGACCCAGTACTTC. Looking up the rest from reference TRBV5-1 and TRBJ2-5 gives the full variable domain: KAGVTQTPRYLIKTRGQQVTLSCSPISGHRSVSWYQQTPGQGLQFLFEYFSETQRNKGNFPGRFSGRQFSNSRSEMNVSTLELGDSALYLCASSYGGRTGETQYFGPGTRLLVL.

The genes are TRBV7-8 and TRBJ2-1, with 9 bases fitting TRBD2. The V segment lost 4 bases and the J segment 6 bases; nucleotides outside the gene matches: 7. The CDR3 is 15 amino acids. CDR1 and CDR2 (germline): SGHVS, FQNEAQ. CDR3 region: CASSSSSGVVNEQFF. The CDR3 DNA reads as TGTGCCAGCAGCTCCTCTAGCGGGGTCGTCAATGAGCAGTTCTTC. Full variable domain (rest looked up from reference TRBV7-8 and TRBJ2-1): GAGVSQSPRYKVAKRGQDVALRCDPISGHVSLFWYQQALGQGPEFLTYFQNEAQLDKSGLPSDRFFAERPEGSVSTLKIQRTQQEDSAVYLCASSSSSGVVNEQFFGPGTRLTVL.

The chain combines TRBV12-3 or TRBV12-4 with TRBJ1-6; a possible D gene is TRBD1 (5 bases). Trimming removed 4 bases at V and 11 bases at J, with 9 bases between. The CDR3 totals 12 residues. The CDR3 nucleotides are TGTGCCAGCAGTTCAGGGTTCCCACCCCTCCACTTT. Translating gives CASSSGFPPLHF.

The chain couples TRBV28 to TRBJ2-7, with unresolved D. The V end was cut by 4 bases, the J end by 4 bases, with 11 bases between. The CDR3 spans 13 residues. Germline assignment: CDR1 MDHEN and CDR2 SYDVKM. As DNA, the CDR3 is TGTGCCAGCAGTTCCCCTGTACGGTACGAGCAGTACTTC. Its translation is CASSSPVRYEQYF.

The chain employs TRBV18 and TRBJ2-5; the D gene is possibly TRBD1 (5 bases). V lost 3 bases and J lost 2, with 13 bases in between. Germline V gives CDR1 KGHSH, CDR2 LQKENI. This CDR3 spans 15 amino acids. This CDR3 reads CASSPSQGVQETQYF. CDR3 in DNA: TGTGCCAGCTCACCGTCGCAGGGTGTTCAAGAGACCCAGTACTTC.